These 27 T cell receptor beta chains came from one sample sequenced in a study of cytomegalovirus exposure and HLA in healthy donors. This PCR relied on a set of 60 Vbeta primers and 13 Jbeta primers. Sequencing was performed with immunoSEQ multiplex PCR; in TCRdb, only in-frame clones are kept and a portion is missing. This sample has 100,000 to 150,000 clones, with 77% found just once. Material: PBMCs. The source of these receptors is a man aged 18 to 30 in good health and CMV-seropositive.

This chain uses TRBV27 with TRBJ1-1; 7 bases align to TRBD1. This CDR3 spans 17 amino acids. The V gene end was trimmed by 0 bases and the J gene end by 6 bases; junction bases not matched to a gene: 13. Germline loops: CDR1 MNHEY, CDR2 SMNVEV (reference sequence). The CDR3 DNA reads TGTGCCAGCAGTTTATCGAAGACAGGGTGGTCGAATTCTGAAGCTTTCTTT. Translated: CASSLSKTGWSNSEAFF.

The chain combines TRBV10-3 with TRBJ1-1, with 8 bases lining up with TRBD1. The CDR3 is made up of 17 amino acids. Germline CDR1 is ENHRY and CDR2 is SYGVKD. The trim removed 2 bases at V and 0 bases at J, leaving 8 bases unmatched. CDR3 nucleotides: TGTGCCATCAGTGAGGACAGGGGCTTGAAATTGAACACTGAAGCTTTCTTT. Translating it yields CAISEDRGLKLNTEAFF.

The chain is built from TRBV10-3 and TRBJ1-6; tentative D call: TRBD1 (5 bases). The V and J ends lost 10 bases and 6 bases respectively, with 19 bases between them. CDR3 length equals 15 residues. Germline CDR1 and CDR2: ENHRY and SYGVKD. This chain's CDR3 is CARPVRGKFNSPLHF. CDR3 nucleotides: TGTGCCAGACCCGTTCGGGGGAAGTTTAATTCACCCCTCCACTTT.

V and J are TRBV20-1 and TRBJ1-2; 7 nucleotides line up with TRBD1. Trimming at V came to 3 bases and at J to 5 bases, leaving 0 bases not matched to a gene. The CDR3 runs to 11 residues. CDR1 is DFQATT and CDR2 is SNEGSKA in the germline V gene (reference sequence). The DNA of the CDR3 is TGCAGTGCTAGGACAGGGTATGGCTACACCTTC. It codes for CSARTGYGYTF.

The chain links TRBV18 to TRBJ2-3; no clear D. V gave up 5 bases and J gave up 6 bases, with 18 bases separating them. This CDR3 is 15 amino acids long. Germline assignment: CDR1 KGHSH and CDR2 LQKENI. CDR3 loop: CASSSTTPPLDTQYF. The CDR3 DNA sequence: TGTGCCAGCTCAAGCACTACCCCACCGTTGGATACGCAGTATTTT.

The chain employs TRBV5-5 and TRBJ1-2, with 9 bases fitting TRBD1. There are 13 residues in the CDR3. Germline-derived CDR1 and CDR2 are SGHKS and YYEKEE (reference sequence). After removal of 2 bases from V and 7 bases from J, the junction contained 3 bases not matched to a gene. CDR3 in amino acids: CASSLQGASGYTF. CDR3 bases: TGTGCCAGCAGCTTACAGGGGGCCTCTGGCTACACCTTC.

This sequence joins TRBV18 and TRBJ2-7; 8 nucleotides match TRBD2. The CDR3 is 14 amino acids. Germline loops: CDR1 KGHSH, CDR2 LQKENI. V trimming: 3 bases; J trimming: 5 bases; junction bases outside the gene matches: 6. This CDR3 reads CASSPHSGGDEQYF. For the CDR3, the DNA is TGTGCCAGCTCACCTCACTCGGGGGGGGACGAGCAGTACTTC.

Remarks on this clone: This sample includes further DNA sequences coding for the same CDR3. The gene calls are TRBV5-6 and TRBJ2-6, with D tentatively TRBD1 (6 bases). Per the germline V gene, CDR1 is SGHDT and CDR2 is YYEEEE. The CDR3 totals 15 residues. Trimming removed 2 bases at V and 2 bases at J, with 8 bases between. In DNA, the CDR3 is TGTGCCAGCAGCTTAGGGGGTCCTGGGGCCAACGTCCTGACTTTC. The encoded protein is CASSLGGPGANVLTF.

The rearrangement joins TRBV7-6 to TRBJ1-2; 7 bases map to TRBD1. CDR3 length: 15 residues. Losses at the gene ends were 1 base for V and 8 bases for J; bases not matched to a gene: 10. Germline CDR1 and CDR2: SGHVS and FNYEAQ. CDR3 bases: TGTGCCAGCAGCTTAGGAAGGGGGCAGGACGGCGGCTACACCTTC. Its translation: CASSLGRGQDGGYTF.

The V call is TRBV19, the J call TRBJ1-5, with TRBD1 matching 10 bases. V lost 6 bases, J lost 6 bases, and 2 bases stayed unmatched. Germline CDR1 and CDR2: LNHDA and SQIVND (reference sequence). This CDR3 has 13 amino acids. CDR3 bases: TGTGCCAGTAGCGGGACAGGGGTTCAGCCCCAGCATTTT. Protein product: CASSGTGVQPQHF. The whole variable domain, filled in from reference TRBV19 and TRBJ1-5, reads DGGITQSPKYLFRKEGQNVTLSCEQNLNHDAMYWYRQDPGQGLRLIYYSQIVNDFQKGDIAEGYSVSREKKESFPLTVTSAQKNPTAFYLCASSGTGVQPQHFGDGTRLSIL.

The chain links TRBV4-1 to TRBJ1-2, with D maybe TRBD1 (6 bases). The CDR3 is 14 amino acids. Germline CDR1 and CDR2: MGHRA and YSYEKL. Trimming left V 4 bases short and J 3 bases short, with 12 bases between. The CDR3 region has the DNA TGCGCCAGCAGCCTACCCGGGACACACTATGGCTACACCTTC. It yields the protein CASSLPGTHYGYTF.

The chain links TRBV6-5 to TRBJ1-5; TRBD1 might be the D (6 bases). V was pared by 4 bases and J by 2 bases, with 9 bases between. This CDR3 is 14 amino acids long. Germline CDR1 MNHEY, CDR2 SVGAGI. Written as DNA, the CDR3 is TGTGCCAGCAGTTCCAGACAGGGCAATCAGCCCCAGCATTTT. It encodes CASSSRQGNQPQHF.

The genes are TRBV28 and TRBJ1-1, with D maybe TRBD1 (6 bases). CDR1 is MDHEN and CDR2 is SYDVKM in the germline V gene. The CDR3 has 15 amino acids. Trimming removed 5 bases at V and 5 bases at J, with 18 bases between. The CDR3 here is CASSLLGRGSTEAFF. The CDR3 DNA reads TGTGCCAGCAGTCTACTCGGGAGGGGGAGTACTGAAGCTTTCTTT.

The V and J genes are TRBV19 and TRBJ2-7; 8 bases map to TRBD1. The junction had 10 bases not matched to a gene; V was cut back by 10 bases and J by 2 bases. This CDR3 is 14 amino acids long. Germline V gene lookup returns CDR1 LNHDA and CDR2 SQIVND (reference sequence). CDR3 sequence reads: CATSPYRGAYEQYF. In nucleotides, the CDR3 is TGTGCCACTAGCCCCTACAGGGGGGCCTACGAGCAGTACTTC.

This clone has just one count. The CDR3 nucleotides are TGTGCCAGTAGTGCCACAGGGGCCGGGGAGCTGTTTTTT. It codes for CASSATGAGELFF. V is TRBV19 and J is TRBJ2-2; TRBD1 matches 7 bases. The CDR3 has 13 amino acids. J gave up 6 bases and V 5 bases, and 3 bases lay outside the gene matches. Germline assignment: CDR1 LNHDA and CDR2 SQIVND (reference sequence).

The chain joins TRBV7-9 to TRBJ1-2; the match to TRBD1 covers 9 bases. Germline V gene sequence: CDR1 SEHNR, CDR2 FQNEAQ (reference sequence). This CDR3 is built from 14 residues. The ends lost 5 bases at V and 8 bases at J; junction bases unmatched: 9. CDR3 in amino acids: CASSIGQGSGGYTF. As DNA, the CDR3 is TGTGCCAGCAGCATAGGACAGGGGTCGGGCGGCTACACCTTC.

The J gene is TRBJ1-1, the V gene TRBV5-6; TRBD1 agrees at 8 bases. Germline V gene data show CDR1 as SGHDT and CDR2 as YYEEEE. Germline trimming cut 4 bases from V and 3 bases from J; bases unmatched to any gene: 5. The CDR3 sequence is 14 residues long. This chain's CDR3 is CASSAGGTYTEAFF. In DNA form, the CDR3 reads TGTGCCAGCAGCGCAGGGGGCACCTACACTGAAGCTTTCTTT.

The chain links TRBV6-4 to TRBJ2-6; TRBD1 agrees at 7 bases. J was trimmed by 2 bases and V by 4 bases; bases with no gene match: 2. The V gene's germline CDR1 is MRHNA and CDR2 SNTAGT. The length of the CDR3 is 15 residues. In DNA form, the CDR3 reads TGTGCCAGCAGTGGACAGGGTCCTGGGGCCAACGTCCTGACTTTC. This sequence encodes CASSGQGPGANVLTF.

The chain combines TRBV6-6 with TRBJ1-1; D uncertain. The CDR3 totals 15 residues. Germline V gene lookup returns CDR1 MNHNY and CDR2 SVGAGI (reference sequence). Trimming took off 2 bases at V and 3 bases at J, with 13 bases between the two ends. This CDR3 is CASSYPGVSDTEAFF. CDR3 coding DNA: TGTGCCAGCAGTTACCCCGGGGTTTCGGACACTGAAGCTTTCTTT.

The rearrangement joins TRBV5-1 to TRBJ2-1; 12 nucleotides match TRBD2. Germline loops: CDR1 SGHRS, CDR2 YFSETQ. The J segment lost 3 bases and the V segment lost 6 bases, leaving 7 bases of the junction unmatched. The CDR3 is made up of 16 amino acids. The chain's CDR3 is CASTLRGLAGYNEQFF. CDR3 sequence (DNA): TGCGCCAGCACCCTGAGGGGACTAGCGGGCTACAATGAGCAGTTCTTC.

The chain recombines TRBV5-1 with TRBJ1-3, with D unresolved. CDR3 size: 15 residues. Germline V lookup: CDR1 SGHRS, CDR2 YFSETQ. The germline V and J ends were trimmed by 0 bases and 2 bases, with 9 bases remaining between them. The CDR3, as DNA: TGCGCCAGCAGCTTGGCAAGCCTCGCTGGAAACACCATATATTTT. Translation: CASSLASLAGNTIYF.

This clone was seen only a few times. The chain joins TRBV7-9 to TRBJ1-5, with D unclear. Trimming removed 4 bases from V and 4 bases from J, with 14 bases in between. The germline gives CDR1 SEHNR, CDR2 FQNEAQ (reference sequence). The length of the CDR3 is 15 residues. As DNA, the CDR3 is TGTGCCAGCAGCTCTTTAAGTGACACTAATCAGCCCCAGCATTTT. Translating it yields CASSSLSDTNQPQHF. Variable domain in full (rest from reference TRBV7-9 and TRBJ1-5): DTGVSQNPRHKITKRGQNVTFRCDPISEHNRLYWYRQTLGQGPEFLTYFQNEAQLEKSRLLSDRFSAERPKGSFSTLEIQRTEQGDSAMYLCASSSLSDTNQPQHFGDGTRLSIL.

The chain couples TRBV27 to TRBJ2-3; 10 bases are shared with TRBD2. The germline gives CDR1 MNHEY, CDR2 SMNVEV (reference sequence). CDR3 size: 16 residues. With 7 bases clipped from V and 2 bases from J, the junction kept 9 bases outside the gene matches. The CDR3 protein is CASKFLAGANTDTQYF. CDR3 bases: TGTGCCAGCAAATTTCTAGCGGGGGCTAACACAGATACGCAGTATTTT.

V is TRBV15 and J is TRBJ2-3; 9 bases match TRBD2. The CDR3 has 16 residues. J lost 4 bases, V lost 0 bases, and 5 bases had no gene match. Looked up from germline, CDR1 is LNHNV and CDR2 is YYDKDF (reference sequence). CDR3 region: CATSRDSRTSADTQYF. Here the CDR3 DNA reads TGTGCCACCAGCAGAGATTCGCGGACTAGCGCAGATACGCAGTATTTT. The full variable domain, in which reference TRBV15 and TRBJ2-3 provide the parts outside the CDR3, is DAMVIQNPRYQVTQFGKPVTLSCSQTLNHNVMYWYQQKSSQAPKLLFHYYDKDFNNEADTPDNFQSRRPNTSFCFLDIRSPGLGDTAMYLCATSRDSRTSADTQYFGPGTRLTVL.

There are a few counts of this clone. The J gene is TRBJ1-5, the V gene TRBV5-6, with 7 bases lining up with TRBD1. V trimming: 4 bases; J trimming: 3 bases; junction bases outside the gene matches: 7. Germline V gives CDR1 SGHDT, CDR2 YYEEEE. This CDR3 region has 15 residues. CDR3 nucleotide sequence: TGTGCCAGCAGCGCCGGGACAGTGTACAATCAGCCCCAGCATTTT. Translating gives CASSAGTVYNQPQHF.

This chain joins TRBV5-6 and TRBJ1-5; D might be TRBD1 (5 bases). Between the trimmed V and J ends, which lost 3 bases and 0 bases, there was a span of 13 bases. Germline values: CDR1 SGHDT, CDR2 YYEEEE. CDR3 length equals 16 residues. The CDR3 DNA reads as TGTGCCAGCAGCTCCCTAGGAGACAGTAGCAATCAGCCCCAGCATTTT. Amino acid sequence: CASSSLGDSSNQPQHF.

In this sample, this clone turned up a few times. The chain joins TRBV9 to TRBJ2-7; a weak D match, TRBD2 (5 bases). The CDR3 is 14 residues long. The germline CDR1 and CDR2 sequences are SGDLS and YYNGEE. Trimming removed 4 bases from V and 0 bases from J, with 11 bases in between. The CDR3 loop reads CASSPRTSSYEQYF. The CDR3, as DNA: TGTGCCAGCAGCCCACGGACTTCCTCCTACGAGCAGTACTTC.